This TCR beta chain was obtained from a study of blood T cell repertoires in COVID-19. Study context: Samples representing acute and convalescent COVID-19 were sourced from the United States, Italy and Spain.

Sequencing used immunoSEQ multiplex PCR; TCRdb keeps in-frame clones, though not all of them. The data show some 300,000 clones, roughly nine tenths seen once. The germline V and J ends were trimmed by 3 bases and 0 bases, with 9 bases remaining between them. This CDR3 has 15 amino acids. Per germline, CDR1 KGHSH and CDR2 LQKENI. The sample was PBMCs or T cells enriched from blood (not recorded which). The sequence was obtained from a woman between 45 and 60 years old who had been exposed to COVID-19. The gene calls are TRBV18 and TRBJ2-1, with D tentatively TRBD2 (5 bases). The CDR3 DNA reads TGTGCCAGCTCACCCCCGGGGAGCTCCTACAATGAGCAGTTCTTC. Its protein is CASSPPGSSYNEQFF.